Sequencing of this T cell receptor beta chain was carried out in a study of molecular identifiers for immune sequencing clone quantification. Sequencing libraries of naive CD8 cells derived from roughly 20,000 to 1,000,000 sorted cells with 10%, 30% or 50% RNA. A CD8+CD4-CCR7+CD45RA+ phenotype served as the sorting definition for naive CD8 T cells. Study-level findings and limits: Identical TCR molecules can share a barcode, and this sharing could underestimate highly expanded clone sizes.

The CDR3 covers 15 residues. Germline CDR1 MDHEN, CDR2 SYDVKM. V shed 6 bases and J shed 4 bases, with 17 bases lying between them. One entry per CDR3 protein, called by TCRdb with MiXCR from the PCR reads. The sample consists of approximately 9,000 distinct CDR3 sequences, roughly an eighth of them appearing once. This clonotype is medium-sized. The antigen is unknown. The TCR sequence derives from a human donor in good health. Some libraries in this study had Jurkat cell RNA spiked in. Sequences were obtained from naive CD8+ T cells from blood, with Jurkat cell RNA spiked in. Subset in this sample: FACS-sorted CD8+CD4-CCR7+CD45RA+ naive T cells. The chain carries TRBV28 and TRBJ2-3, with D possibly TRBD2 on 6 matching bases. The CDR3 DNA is TGTGCCAGCAGATTGTCGTGGGGGGTCGCAGATACGCAGTATTTT. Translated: CASRLSWGVADTQYF.